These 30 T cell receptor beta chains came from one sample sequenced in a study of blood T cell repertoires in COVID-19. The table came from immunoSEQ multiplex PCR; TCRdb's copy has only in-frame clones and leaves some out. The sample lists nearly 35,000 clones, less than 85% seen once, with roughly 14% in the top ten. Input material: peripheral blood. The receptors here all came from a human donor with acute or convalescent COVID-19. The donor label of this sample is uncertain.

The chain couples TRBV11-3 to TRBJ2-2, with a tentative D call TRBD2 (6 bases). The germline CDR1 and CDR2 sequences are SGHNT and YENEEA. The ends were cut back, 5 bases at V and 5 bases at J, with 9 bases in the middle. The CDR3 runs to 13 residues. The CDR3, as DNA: TGTGCCAGCAGCGGGACTGTAACCGGGGAGCTGTTTTTT. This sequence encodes CASSGTVTGELFF.

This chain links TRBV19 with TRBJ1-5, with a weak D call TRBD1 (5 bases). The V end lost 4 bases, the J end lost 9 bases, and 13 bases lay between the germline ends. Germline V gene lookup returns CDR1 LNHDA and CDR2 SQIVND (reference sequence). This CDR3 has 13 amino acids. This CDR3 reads CASSTDLQGPQHF. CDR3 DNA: TGTGCCAGTAGTACCGACCTCCAGGGGCCCCAGCATTTT.

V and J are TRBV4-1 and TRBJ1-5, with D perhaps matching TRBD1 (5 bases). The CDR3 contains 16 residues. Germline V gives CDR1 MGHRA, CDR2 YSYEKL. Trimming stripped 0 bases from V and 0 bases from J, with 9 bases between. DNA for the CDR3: TGCGCCAGCAGCCAAGAGGGAGGGGCTAGCAATCAGCCCCAGCATTTT. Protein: CASSQEGGASNQPQHF.

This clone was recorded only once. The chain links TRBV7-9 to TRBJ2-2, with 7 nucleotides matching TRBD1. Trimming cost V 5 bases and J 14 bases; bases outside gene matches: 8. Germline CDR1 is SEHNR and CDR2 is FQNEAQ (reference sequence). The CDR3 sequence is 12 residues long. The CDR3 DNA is TGTGCCAGCAGCGTTCCGGGACAGCGACTGTTTTTT. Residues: CASSVPGQRLFF.

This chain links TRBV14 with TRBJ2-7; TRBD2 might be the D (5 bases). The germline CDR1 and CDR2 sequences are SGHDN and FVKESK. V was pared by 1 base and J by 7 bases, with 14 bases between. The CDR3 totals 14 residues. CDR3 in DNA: TGTGCCAGCAGCCAAGGCCTCTTTCGGGGAGAGCAGTACTTC. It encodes CASSQGLFRGEQYF.

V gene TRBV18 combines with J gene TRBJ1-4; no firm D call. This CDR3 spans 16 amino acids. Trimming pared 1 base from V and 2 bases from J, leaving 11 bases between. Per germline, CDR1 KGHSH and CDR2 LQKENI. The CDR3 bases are TGTGCCAGCTCACCACGCGGGCGAGGGACTAATGAAAAACTGTTTTTT. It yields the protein CASSPRGRGTNEKLFF.

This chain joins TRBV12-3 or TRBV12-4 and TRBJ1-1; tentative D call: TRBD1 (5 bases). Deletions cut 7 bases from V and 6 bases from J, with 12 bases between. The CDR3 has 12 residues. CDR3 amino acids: CASNSGISEAFF. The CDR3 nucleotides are TGTGCCAGCAATTCAGGGATTTCTGAAGCTTTCTTT.

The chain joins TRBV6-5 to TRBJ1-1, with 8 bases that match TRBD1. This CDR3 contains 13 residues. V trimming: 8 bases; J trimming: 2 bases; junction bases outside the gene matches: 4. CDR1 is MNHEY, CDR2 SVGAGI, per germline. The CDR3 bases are TGTGCCAGCGAGGACAGGGTAAACACTGAAGCTTTCTTT. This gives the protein CASEDRVNTEAFF.

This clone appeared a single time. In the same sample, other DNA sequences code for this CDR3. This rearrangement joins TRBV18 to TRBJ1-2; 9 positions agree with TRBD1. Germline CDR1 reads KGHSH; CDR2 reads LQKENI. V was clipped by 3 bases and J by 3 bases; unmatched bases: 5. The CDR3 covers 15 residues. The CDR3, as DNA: TGTGCCAGCTCACCTGCGGGACAGGGCGACTATGGCTACACCTTC. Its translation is CASSPAGQGDYGYTF.

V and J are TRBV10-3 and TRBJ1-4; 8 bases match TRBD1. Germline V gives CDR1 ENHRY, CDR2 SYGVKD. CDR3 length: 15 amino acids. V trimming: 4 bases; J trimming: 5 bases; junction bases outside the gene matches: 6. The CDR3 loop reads CAISADGTGNEKLFF. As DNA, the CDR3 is TGTGCCATCAGTGCGGACGGGACAGGCAATGAAAAACTGTTTTTT.

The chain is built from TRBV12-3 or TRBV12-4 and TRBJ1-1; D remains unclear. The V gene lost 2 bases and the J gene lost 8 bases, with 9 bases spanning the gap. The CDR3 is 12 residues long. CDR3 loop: CASSLFSLEAFF. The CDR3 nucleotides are TGTGCCAGCAGTTTATTTAGCCTCGAAGCTTTCTTT.

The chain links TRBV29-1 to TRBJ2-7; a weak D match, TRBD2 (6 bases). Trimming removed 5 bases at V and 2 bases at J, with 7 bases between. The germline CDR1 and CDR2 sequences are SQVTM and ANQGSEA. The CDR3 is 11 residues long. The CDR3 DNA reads TGCAGCGTTAGACTAGCCTACGAGCAGTACTTC. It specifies CSVRLAYEQYF.

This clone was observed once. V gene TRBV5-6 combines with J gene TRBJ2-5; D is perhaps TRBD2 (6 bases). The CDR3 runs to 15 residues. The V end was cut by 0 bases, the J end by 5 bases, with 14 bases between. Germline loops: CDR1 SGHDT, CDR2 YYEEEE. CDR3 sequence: CASSLALTSWETQYF. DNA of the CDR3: TGTGCCAGCAGCTTGGCTTTGACTAGTTGGGAGACCCAGTACTTC.

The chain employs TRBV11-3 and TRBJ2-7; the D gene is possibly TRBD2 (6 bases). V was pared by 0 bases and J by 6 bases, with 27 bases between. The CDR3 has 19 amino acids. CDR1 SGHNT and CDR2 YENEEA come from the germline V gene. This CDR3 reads CASSLDSEGRGRKESEQYF. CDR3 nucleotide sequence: TGTGCCAGCAGCTTAGATTCGGAGGGGCGTGGCAGAAAGGAATCCGAGCAGTACTTC.

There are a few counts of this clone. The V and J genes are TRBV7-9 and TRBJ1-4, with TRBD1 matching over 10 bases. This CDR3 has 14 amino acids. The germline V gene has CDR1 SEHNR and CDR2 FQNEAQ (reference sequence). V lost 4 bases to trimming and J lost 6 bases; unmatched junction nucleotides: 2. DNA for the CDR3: TGTGCCAGCAGCTCCGGGACAGGGGATGAAAAACTGTTTTTT. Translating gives CASSSGTGDEKLFF.

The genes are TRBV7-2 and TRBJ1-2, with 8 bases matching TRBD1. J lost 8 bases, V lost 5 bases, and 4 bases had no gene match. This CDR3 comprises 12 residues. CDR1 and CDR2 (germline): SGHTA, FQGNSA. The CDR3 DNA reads TGTGCCAGCAGCCGCAGACAGGGGGGCTACACCTTC. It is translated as CASSRRQGGYTF.

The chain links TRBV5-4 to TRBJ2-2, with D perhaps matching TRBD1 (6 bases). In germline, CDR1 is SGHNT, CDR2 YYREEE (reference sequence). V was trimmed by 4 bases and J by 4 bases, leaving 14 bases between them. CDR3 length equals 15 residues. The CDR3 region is CASSATGTATGELFF. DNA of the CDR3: TGTGCCAGCAGCGCAACAGGGACGGCCACCGGGGAGCTGTTTTTT.

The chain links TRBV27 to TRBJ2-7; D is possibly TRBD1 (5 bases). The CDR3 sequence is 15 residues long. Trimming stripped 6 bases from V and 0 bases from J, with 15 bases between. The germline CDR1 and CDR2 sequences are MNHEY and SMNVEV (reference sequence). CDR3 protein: CASSPQGGSSYEQYF. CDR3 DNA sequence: TGTGCCAGCAGCCCCCAGGGTGGTAGCTCCTACGAGCAGTACTTC.

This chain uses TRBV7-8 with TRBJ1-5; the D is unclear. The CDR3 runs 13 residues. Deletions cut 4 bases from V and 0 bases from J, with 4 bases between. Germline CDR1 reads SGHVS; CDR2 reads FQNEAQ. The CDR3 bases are TGTGCCAGCAGCTCTAATAGCAATCAGCCCCAGCATTTT. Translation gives CASSSNSNQPQHF.

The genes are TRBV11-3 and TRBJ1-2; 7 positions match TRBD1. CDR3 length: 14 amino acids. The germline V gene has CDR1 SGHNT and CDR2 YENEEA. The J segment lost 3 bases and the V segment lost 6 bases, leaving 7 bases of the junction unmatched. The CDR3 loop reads CASRLNRGDYGYTF. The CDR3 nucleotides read TGTGCCAGCAGACTAAACAGGGGTGACTATGGCTACACCTTC.

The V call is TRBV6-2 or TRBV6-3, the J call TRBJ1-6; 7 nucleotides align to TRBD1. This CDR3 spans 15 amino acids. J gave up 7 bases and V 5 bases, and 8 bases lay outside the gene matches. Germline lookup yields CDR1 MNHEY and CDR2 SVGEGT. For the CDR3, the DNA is TGTGCCAGCAGTAGTGTCGGGACAGCAAATTCACCCCTCCACTTT. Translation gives CASSSVGTANSPLHF.

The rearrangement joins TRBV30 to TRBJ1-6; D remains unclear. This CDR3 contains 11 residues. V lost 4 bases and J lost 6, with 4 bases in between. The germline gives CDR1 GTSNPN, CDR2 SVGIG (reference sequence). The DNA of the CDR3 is TGTGCCTGGAACAGTAATTCACCCCTCCACTTT. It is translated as CAWNSNSPLHF.

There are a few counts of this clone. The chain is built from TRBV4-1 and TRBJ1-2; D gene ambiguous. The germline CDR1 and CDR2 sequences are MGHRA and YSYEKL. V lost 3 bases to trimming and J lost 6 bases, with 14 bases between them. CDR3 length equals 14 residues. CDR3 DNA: TGCGCCAGCAGCCACGCAAGGGCGGGGAATGGCTACACCTTC. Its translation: CASSHARAGNGYTF.

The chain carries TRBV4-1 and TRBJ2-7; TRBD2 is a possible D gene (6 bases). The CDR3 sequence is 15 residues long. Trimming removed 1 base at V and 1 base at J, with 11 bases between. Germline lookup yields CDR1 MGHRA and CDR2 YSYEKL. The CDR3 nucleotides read TGCGCCAGCAGCCAAGGAAGGGGAGGATCCTACGAGCAGTACTTC. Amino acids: CASSQGRGGSYEQYF.

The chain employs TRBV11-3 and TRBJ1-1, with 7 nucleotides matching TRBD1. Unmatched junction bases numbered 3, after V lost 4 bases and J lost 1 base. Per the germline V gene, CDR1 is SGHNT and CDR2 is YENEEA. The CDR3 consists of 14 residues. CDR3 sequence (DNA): TGTGCCAGCAGCTCAGGGGGACAGAACACTGAAGCTTTCTTT. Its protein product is CASSSGGQNTEAFF.

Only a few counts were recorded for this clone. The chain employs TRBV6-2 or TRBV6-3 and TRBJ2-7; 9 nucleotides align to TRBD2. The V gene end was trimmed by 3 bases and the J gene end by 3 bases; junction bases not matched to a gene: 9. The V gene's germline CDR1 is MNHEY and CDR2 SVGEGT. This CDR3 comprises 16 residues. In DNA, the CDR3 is TGTGCCAGCAGTTATGCCCTCGGGACTAGCTTCTACGAGCAGTACTTC. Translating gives CASSYALGTSFYEQYF.

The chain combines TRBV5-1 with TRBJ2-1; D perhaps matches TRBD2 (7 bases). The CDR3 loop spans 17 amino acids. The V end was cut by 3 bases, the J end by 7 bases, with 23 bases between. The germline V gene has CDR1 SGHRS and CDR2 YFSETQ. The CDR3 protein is CASSSWGASGQGNEQFF. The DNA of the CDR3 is TGCGCCAGCAGCTCCTGGGGGGCTAGCGGCCAAGGAAATGAGCAGTTCTTC.

The CDR3 region has the DNA TGTGCCAGCAGCTTAGCGGGGGGTCTCTACGAGCAGTACTTC. Its translation is CASSLAGGLYEQYF. This rearrangement joins TRBV7-9 to TRBJ2-7, with D perhaps matching TRBD2 (6 bases). The germline V gene encodes CDR1 SEHNR and CDR2 FQNEAQ (reference sequence). The CDR3 totals 14 residues. V lost 0 bases to trimming and J lost 3 bases, with 9 bases between them.

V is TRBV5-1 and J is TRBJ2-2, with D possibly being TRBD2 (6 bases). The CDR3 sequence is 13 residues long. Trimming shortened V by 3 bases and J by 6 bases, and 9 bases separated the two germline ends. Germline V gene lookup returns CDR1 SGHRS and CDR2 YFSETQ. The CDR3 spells CASSSSEAGELFF. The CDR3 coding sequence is TGCGCCAGCAGCTCTAGCGAGGCCGGGGAGCTGTTTTTT.

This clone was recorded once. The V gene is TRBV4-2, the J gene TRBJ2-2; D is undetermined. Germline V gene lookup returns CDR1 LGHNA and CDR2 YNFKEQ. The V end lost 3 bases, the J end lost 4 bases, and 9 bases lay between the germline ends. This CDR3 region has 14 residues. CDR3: CASSQARSTGELFF. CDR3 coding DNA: TGTGCCAGCAGCCAGGCACGGAGCACCGGGGAGCTGTTTTTT.